The present entry profiles one TCR beta chain with its context. Germline CDR1 and CDR2: MNHEY and SVGAGI. V gave up 4 bases and J gave up 4 bases; unmatched junction bases: 1. The CDR3 is made up of 13 amino acids. During active infection, Seattle patients enrolled and were then monitored through disease. The entry originates in a study of blood T cell repertoires in COVID-19. TCRdb's copy holds only in-frame clones and misses some; the assay was immunoSEQ multiplex PCR. Of about 76,000 clones listed, 70% to 90% were seen once; the top ten hold approximately 11%. This clonotype was sampled from a man aged 55 to 70 with COVID-19, enrolled during active disease. The specimen sequenced was peripheral blood. The chain combines TRBV6-5 with TRBJ1-1; 9 bases align to TRBD1. The DNA of the CDR3 is TGTGCCAGCAGTTCGACAGGGGGCACTGAAGCTTTCTTT. Translated, it gives CASSSTGGTEAFF.